Below are 22 T cell receptor beta chains sequenced from a single sample in a study of CD8+ T cells in alopecia areata. Treatment indicated: oral pan-JAK inhibitor, 5-10 mg twice daily. Following RNA extraction, reverse transcription yielded cDNA that acted as the sequencing template. The assay was immunoSEQ multiplex PCR, and TCRdb's table has in-frame clones only and misses some. The sample lists around 100,000 clones, around 50% occurring once. The material was CD8+ T cells sorted from blood, obtained at week 24, from a patient treated with tofacitinib. All receptors derive from a human donor with alopecia areata.

The chain has TRBV6-1 and TRBJ2-5; D unresolved. The V end was cut by 6 bases, the J end by 2 bases, with 13 bases between. The CDR3 sequence is 14 residues long. CDR1 MNHNS and CDR2 SASEGT come from the germline V gene. CDR3 DNA: TGTGCCAGCAGCCCTGTGGCAGAACAAGAGACCCAGTACTTC. Translated, it gives CASSPVAEQETQYF.

The rearrangement links TRBV30 to TRBJ2-1; unclear D gene. CDR3 length: 10 residues. The V and J ends lost 5 bases and 9 bases respectively, with 8 bases between them. Germline V lookup: CDR1 GTSNPN, CDR2 SVGIG (reference sequence). The CDR3 spells CAWAFPEQFF. The CDR3, as DNA: TGTGCCTGGGCCTTCCCTGAGCAGTTCTTC.

This clone was picked up one time. V is TRBV5-4 and J is TRBJ2-5, with TRBD2 as a possible D gene (6 bases). The germline gives CDR1 SGHNT, CDR2 YYREEE (reference sequence). The CDR3 runs to 13 residues. V shed 7 bases and J shed 4 bases, with 14 bases lying between them. In DNA, the CDR3 is TGTGCCAGCGCTAGCGCTGGATCAGAGACCCAGTACTTC. This sequence encodes CASASAGSETQYF.

The chain has TRBV7-2 and TRBJ1-2; no definite D call. V was clipped by 4 bases and J by 2 bases, with 8 bases between them. CDR3 size: 13 residues. CDR1 and CDR2 from the germline V gene are SGHTA and FQGNSA. CDR3 in amino acids: CASSYLLNYGYTF. The CDR3 DNA reads TGTGCCAGCAGCTACTTACTGAACTATGGCTACACCTTC.

The V and J genes are TRBV6-1 and TRBJ2-3; 7 bases agree with TRBD2. V lost 3 bases, J lost 4 bases, and 7 bases stayed unmatched. CDR1 MNHNS and CDR2 SASEGT come from the germline V gene. The CDR3 consists of 15 residues. The CDR3 coding sequence is TGTGCCAGCAGTGATCAAGCGGGGACTTCAGATACGCAGTATTTT. Translating it yields CASSDQAGTSDTQYF.

This clone has more than one count but fewer than ten. This sequence joins TRBV11-2 and TRBJ2-4; the D is unclear. V gave up 5 bases and J gave up 0 bases, with 14 bases separating them. Germline V lookup: CDR1 SGHAT, CDR2 FQNNGV. The CDR3 is made up of 16 amino acids. The CDR3 loop reads CASSGQLALAKNIQYF. The CDR3, as DNA: TGTGCCAGCAGCGGTCAGTTGGCCTTAGCCAAAAACATTCAGTACTTC.

This chain uses TRBV7-9 with TRBJ2-7, with a tentative D call TRBD2 (6 bases). The CDR3 consists of 15 residues. The V end lost 2 bases, the J end lost 0 bases, and 11 bases lay between the germline ends. CDR1 and CDR2 from the germline V gene are SEHNR and FQNEAQ (reference sequence). CDR3 sequence reads: CASSLLSGSSYEQYF. The CDR3 DNA sequence: TGTGCCAGCAGCTTACTTAGCGGCAGCTCCTACGAGCAGTACTTC.

This clone has a handful of counts. The chain carries TRBV13 and TRBJ2-2; no firm D call. The CDR3 extends over 16 amino acids. V was cut by 1 base and J by 5 bases, with 14 bases left in between. Germline-derived CDR1 and CDR2 are PRHDT and FYEKMQ (reference sequence). The CDR3 protein is CASSLETLGSTGELFF. The CDR3 DNA reads TGTGCCAGCAGCTTAGAGACCCTGGGATCGACCGGGGAGCTGTTTTTT.

The chain employs TRBV27 and TRBJ1-5; D is uncertain. The ends were cut back, 5 bases at V and 6 bases at J, with 11 bases in the middle. The CDR3 is 13 residues long. Per germline, CDR1 MNHEY and CDR2 SMNVEV (reference sequence). The CDR3 region is CASSPFGLQPQHF. CDR3 in DNA: TGTGCCAGCAGTCCCTTCGGGCTTCAGCCCCAGCATTTT.

This chain uses TRBV29-1 with TRBJ1-6, with D perhaps TRBD1 (5 bases). The V end lost 6 bases, the J end lost 10 bases, and 25 bases lay between the germline ends. This CDR3 is 16 amino acids long. Germline loops: CDR1 SQVTM, CDR2 ANQGSEA. The CDR3 sequence is CSVQISRDQRRSPLHF. CDR3 in DNA: TGCAGCGTGCAGATCTCCCGGGACCAAAGAAGGTCACCCCTCCACTTT.

This clone was seen more than once but under ten times. This chain uses TRBV29-1 with TRBJ2-7; the D is unclear. The germline V gene encodes CDR1 SQVTM and CDR2 ANQGSEA. V was cut by 7 bases and J by 4 bases, with 20 bases left in between. This CDR3 spans 14 amino acids. The CDR3 here is CSASPSSTPYEQYF. As DNA, the CDR3 is TGCAGCGCAAGTCCCTCCTCCACCCCATACGAGCAGTACTTC.

The V call is TRBV19, the J call TRBJ2-2; the D is unclear. Germline V CDR1 and CDR2: LNHDA, SQIVND (reference sequence). The CDR3 length is 12 residues. V was clipped by 7 bases and J by 6 bases, with 9 bases between them. The CDR3 here is CASMDPPGELFF. The CDR3 bases are TGTGCCAGTATGGACCCTCCCGGGGAGCTGTTTTTT.

The chain links TRBV27 to TRBJ2-1; TRBD2 is a possible D gene (5 bases). Germline V gene data show CDR1 as MNHEY and CDR2 as SMNVEV (reference sequence). The CDR3 runs 14 residues. Trimming stripped 6 bases from V and 6 bases from J, with 15 bases between. Here the CDR3 reads CASSPMRESNEQFF. CDR3 bases: TGTGCCAGCAGCCCGATGAGGGAGTCCAATGAGCAGTTCTTC.

This chain connects TRBV13 to TRBJ2-7; D ambiguous. With 4 bases removed from V and 5 bases from J, the gap between germline ends came to 9 bases. Germline V gives CDR1 PRHDT, CDR2 FYEKMQ (reference sequence). The length of the CDR3 is 12 residues. This chain's CDR3 is CASSSHPNEQYF. The CDR3 region has the DNA TGTGCCAGCAGCTCCCATCCCAACGAGCAGTACTTC.

The chain combines TRBV11-2 with TRBJ2-5; TRBD1 or TRBD2 may be the D gene (6 bases each). Per the germline V gene, CDR1 is SGHAT and CDR2 is FQNNGV. This CDR3 has 16 amino acids. Between the trimmed V and J ends, which lost 1 base and 5 bases, there was a span of 17 bases. The CDR3 loop reads CASSLGTTGGGETQYF. The CDR3 DNA reads as TGTGCCAGCAGCTTAGGCACGACAGGTGGGGGGGAGACCCAGTACTTC.

The chain combines TRBV30 with TRBJ2-7; tentative D call: TRBD2 (7 bases). CDR1 is GTSNPN and CDR2 is SVGIG in the germline V gene (reference sequence). Trimming removed 1 base at V and 1 base at J, with 11 bases between. This CDR3 spans 14 amino acids. The CDR3, as DNA: TGTGCCTGGAGTGCCGGGGGGCGGTCCTACGAGCAGTACTTC. Translation gives CAWSAGGRSYEQYF.

This chain joins TRBV19 and TRBJ1-6; D ambiguous. CDR3 length: 15 residues. CDR1 is LNHDA, CDR2 SQIVND, per germline (reference sequence). V lost 3 bases to trimming and J lost 7 bases, with 13 bases between them. Here the CDR3 reads CASSIPYGRNSPLHF. The CDR3 bases are TGTGCCAGTAGTATCCCGTACGGGAGGAATTCACCCCTCCACTTT.

This clone was observed a few times. This chain links TRBV25-1 with TRBJ2-5, with 7 bases that match TRBD2. The CDR3 totals 15 residues. V was pared by 8 bases and J by 5 bases, with 14 bases of the junction left unmatched. From germline, CDR1 is MGHDK and CDR2 SYGVNS. The CDR3 nucleotides are TGTGCCAGCGACCGAGGAGCGGGGTGGGGGGAGACCCAGTACTTC. It is translated as CASDRGAGWGETQYF.

Comment on this clone: Other DNA sequences in this specimen translate into the identical CDR3. The genes are TRBV27 and TRBJ2-1, with D perhaps TRBD1 (6 bases). Germline-derived CDR1 and CDR2 are MNHEY and SMNVEV (reference sequence). The CDR3 has 15 amino acids. The V end was cut by 2 bases, the J end by 2 bases, with 10 bases between. The CDR3: CASSLSGGPYNEQFF. The CDR3 DNA is TGTGCCAGCAGTTTAAGTGGGGGCCCCTACAATGAGCAGTTCTTC.

The chain joins TRBV6-5 to TRBJ2-2; 7 positions match TRBD1. From germline, CDR1 is MNHEY and CDR2 SVGAGI. V gave up 2 bases and J gave up 2 bases; unmatched junction bases: 2. The CDR3 sequence is 15 residues long. CDR3 loop: CASSYGTENTGELFF. For the CDR3, the DNA is TGTGCCAGCAGTTACGGGACAGAAAACACCGGGGAGCTGTTTTTT.

This clone has a handful of counts. This sequence joins TRBV5-6 and TRBJ2-7; 9 positions agree with TRBD1. With V trimmed by 7 bases and J by 7 bases, 9 bases remained unmatched. Germline V lookup: CDR1 SGHDT, CDR2 YYEEEE. This CDR3 contains 13 residues. The CDR3 is CASRSDRGWEQYF. The CDR3, as DNA: TGTGCCAGCCGGTCGGACAGGGGATGGGAGCAGTACTTC. Full variable domain (missing parts from reference TRBV5-6 and TRBJ2-7): DAGVTQSPTHLIKTRGQQVTLRCSPKSGHDTVSWYQQALGQGPQFIFQYYEEEERQRGNFPDRFSGHQFPNYSSELNVNALLLGDSALYLCASRSDRGWEQYFGPGTRLTVT.

The chain joins TRBV2 to TRBJ2-2; TRBD2 aligns across 7 bases. J lost 4 bases, V lost 0 bases, and 8 bases had no gene match. CDR1 is SNHLY, CDR2 FYNNEI, per germline. CDR3 length: 17 residues. The CDR3 DNA sequence: TGTGCCAGCAGTGAAGCGACCGGGGGGTCGGGCACCGGGGAGCTGTTTTTT. Its translation: CASSEATGGSGTGELFF.